The entry below gives a single TCR beta chain sequence along with its context. Which antigen it targets is not known. No qualities accompany the bases; no much larger clone lies one base away. The source of the sample is a study of cytomegalovirus exposure and HLA in healthy donors (dated by TCRdb to 2017 to 2019). Turning to the overall study: In an earlier analysis of roughly 590 of the donors, 250 to 350 Gb of sequence data and about 110 million unique TCR beta sequences from 150 million to 200 million T cells were reported. An early release covering roughly 640 HLA-typed donors comprised approximately 290 gigabases of sequencing data and around 80 million unique TCR sequences. The genetic ancestry cluster associated with self-reported Caucasian donors included about 84% of the 350 to 500 genotyped donors. The study was designed to test whether signatures of past pathogen exposure could be identified by cataloging public T cell receptors. The study profiled the T cell repertoires of fewer than 850 subjects by immunosequencing and related them to cytomegalovirus serostatus. Along with the roughly 670-subject first cohort, a separate validation cohort of some 130 different subjects was used. To predict cytomegalovirus infection status, the study combined high-throughput TCR immunosequencing, statistical association of individual TCRs with disease status, and machine learning. To study patterns of TCR occurrence, a later analysis re-analyzed previously published TCR beta repertoires from 600 to 750 donors and added high-resolution HLA genotyping. Rather than drawing on any new phenotypic data, the later analysis identified candidate immune exposures from TCR beta sequences and the way those sequences occurred across donors. To decide whether each TCR beta V gene segment behaved as functional or pseudogenic, an earlier analysis of approximately 600 of the donors relied on high-throughput TCR beta sequencing. Donor age, sex, ethnicity and CMV serostatus were compiled together with the repertoire data. A later genetic analysis used genome-wide SNP genotypes for about three fifths of the 666 donors, treating that subset as a discovery cohort. All discovery cohort repertoires had been generated on a single sequencing platform. HLA typing included class I and class II loci at four-digit resolution. The number of typed donors differed by locus: about 620-640 for A, B, C, DRB1 and DQB1; 500 to 550 for DQA1; around 610 for DPA1; and around 450 for DPB1. Four or five DR-DQ haplotypes were handled as single units for association and clustering, since linkage in the cohort was strong. Across approximately 420 genotyped donors of the cohort, an average of approximately 240,000 unique TCR beta nucleotide sequences per donor were sequenced, and 15% to 20% of those sequences were non-productive. Study-level results and caveats: According to a later genetic analysis, donors in an Asian-associated ancestry cluster had fewer N-insertions in productive TCRs than the approximately 700-donor mean. Most TCR sequences were observed very rarely across donors, whereas some public TCRs were present in many individuals. A total of 164 TCR beta chains were listed by the study as associated with cytomegalovirus. A later genetic analysis associated a missense DCLRE1C variant with V-gene and J-gene trimming of TCR beta chains, and an independent cohort replicated the association. A further reported finding was that TCR beta sequences accurately predicted the HLA-A and HLA-B alleles for most subjects in the first cohort. Correlated functional status among segregating V segments might reflect linkage disequilibrium, but an unknown experimental factor could not be ruled out. In a later analysis, the rate of TCR association differed among HLA loci, with DRB1 alleles having the most associated TCRs and HLA-C alleles having the fewest. An earlier analysis of some 590 of the donors showed that most TCR beta V segments appeared in productive rearrangements either about 90% or about 30% of the time, which broadly matched IMGT annotations. The classifier was reported to diagnose cytomegalovirus status with high specificity and sensitivity in both the original cohort and the validation cohort. HLA typing was unavailable for some donors at each locus, so association tests used only the typed subset. Assigning TCR associations to individual alleles was difficult when HLA alleles, especially DR and DQ, strongly co-occurred. The authors suggested that the approach could potentially be extended to other disease states and immunological phenotypes. In a later analysis, most CMV-associated TCR beta chains were found to appear HLA-restricted, with HLA associations seemingly driven largely by CMV exposure. Only TCR beta chains were sequenced in this cohort, and the absence of alpha or paired-chain data limited detectable features. A cluster of highly shared sequence variants was judged likely to be a technical artifact of the sequencing pipeline. CMV serostatus was the only immune exposure information available for the cohort. In vitro tests confirmed that a few of the cytomegalovirus-associated TCR beta chains recognize cytomegalovirus antigens. A later analysis associated approximately 17,000 TCR beta sequences with specific HLA alleles at a false discovery rate of 0.05. Over 15 rarely observed V segments, including chromosome 9 orphons, were excluded from the earlier analysis of several hundred of the donors because counts were too low. The 87-base-pair reads could not distinguish some IMGT-functional V segments, including TRBV6-2 and TRBV6-3, so those segments were excluded. According to a later analysis, parvovirus B19, influenza, CMV and Epstein-Barr virus appeared linked to several top co-occurrence clusters. Compared with equally common non-associated chains, HLA-associated TCR beta chains in a later analysis were more clonally expanded and had lower generation probabilities. Presence/absence analyses assumed roughly uniform sequencing depth across donors, an assumption that may not hold.

The cohort was made up of about 610 healthy bone marrow donors. At the time of sampling, all cohort members were nominally healthy, though unrecorded immune exposures were likely present. The donor tested CMV seronegative, placing the donor among the approximately 360 seronegative members of the cohort. Every donor gave a peripheral blood sample, and the peripheral blood mononuclear cells from that sample were used for TCR beta sequencing. The Qiagen DNeasy Blood Extraction Kit was used to extract genomic DNA from the blood cell samples. Unmatched junction bases come to 4, with V trimmed by 0 bases and J by 1 base. The CDR3 spans 16 residues, from the cysteine through the phenylalanine. The only DNA kept is the CDR3, 48 bases in frame from the first base. CDR1 and CDR2, per the germline V gene (reference sequence), are GTSNPN and SVGIG. Library prep was done by the immunoSEQ multiplex PCR assay. For the multiplex PCR, a mixture combining 60 forward primers for TCR Vbeta segments and 13 reverse primers for TCR Jbeta segments was used. A multiplex PCR assay on genomic DNA amplified the CDR3 region of rearranged TCR beta genes. Amplified TCR beta libraries were sequenced as 87-base-pair reads on the Illumina HiSeq System. The source study handled its data this way. Across the 500 to 850 repertoires, a later analysis counted roughly 77 million unique TCR beta chains, around 11 million of which were shared by at least two donors. A nearest-neighbor algorithm error-corrected the raw reads and collapsed the reads into unique sequences, merging closely related sequences to remove PCR and sequencing errors. CDR3 sequences were aligned to IMGT reference sequences to assign V, D and J gene segments. Each retained sequence needed at least a six-nucleotide match to both a V gene segment and a J gene segment. Rearrangements were classified as productive when the CDR3 lacked stop codons and remained in frame with V and J, and all other rearrangements were classified as non-productive. Following IMGT convention, CDR3 was defined as the stretch from the second conserved V-encoded cysteine to the conserved J-encoded phenylalanine. Sequences without an unambiguous match to a single V gene segment were excluded from the earlier analysis of approximately 600 of the donors. In an earlier analysis of 587 of the donors, V segments were called functional above 56.7% productive rearrangements and were called segregating when the between-donor standard deviation exceeded 5%. To diagnose cytomegalovirus status from the catalog of TCR beta chain sequences, a statistical classification framework was built. A later analysis assigned V and J genes by comparing TCR nucleotide sequences with IMGT/GENE-DB human TR gene sequences. Using the TCRdist pipeline, a later analysis assigned CDR3 sequences along with most-parsimonious VDJ recombination scenarios. A later analysis defined each TCR beta chain by its CDR3 amino acid sequence plus V-gene family, and excluded reads lacking a unique V-gene family. To address suspected cross-contamination and a sequencing artifact, a later analysis removed 550 to 750 highly shared, low-generation-probability nucleotide sequences. A later analysis calculated a clonal expansion index for each public chain from normalized within-repertoire ranks of inferred template counts. In a later analysis, generation probabilities were computed using a VDJ recombination model fitted to out-of-frame rearrangements, and the results were checked against IGoR. In a later analysis, hypergeometric tests were used to score TCR-TCR, TCR-HLA and TCR-CMV co-occurrence, with a repertoire-size bias correction applied to TCR pairs. In a later analysis, false discovery rates were estimated by permuting HLA or CMV assignments 20 times. In a later analysis, co-occurring TCRs were grouped using DBSCAN, and TCRdist sequence similarity was added for clustering within HLA-allele-positive subsets. For co-occurrence clustering, repertoires with fewer than 30,000 or more than 120,000 public chains were excluded, along with five or six repertoires with anomalous nucleotide sharing. TCRdb retrieved this table from immuneACCESS and kept in-frame rearrangements only. Not all clones are present; in checked studies, unresolved V genes account for under half, and no reason is known for the remainder. The V and J calls and clone size were taken over from that table, and D and trimming were inferred from the DNA. This sample lists approximately 140,000 clones; roughly 79% were detected once. 2.8% of the sample is held by the ten biggest clonotypes.

Sample: PBMCs. The sequence links TRBV30 to TRBJ2-1; 9 middle bases align to TRBD2. This TCR came from a male donor in good health and CMV-seronegative. Here is the DNA: TGTGCCTGGAGTGTAAAGCTAGCGGGGTCCTACAATGAGCAGTTCTTC. Translated, it reads CAWSVKLAGSYNEQFF.